A selection of T cell receptor beta chains follows, all from one sample in a study of shared clonotypes between healthy human individuals. Here immunoSEQ multiplex PCR was the method, and the copy in TCRdb shows in-frame clones only, minus some. The repertoire holds about 2 million clones, with about 95% as singletons. The specimen was naive CD8+ T cells sorted from blood. The receptors come from a young man in good health. Each CDR3 is given with its conserved first and last residue. Each record gives: V gene, J gene, clone size, D gene, CDR3 protein, CDR3 DNA. The D gene is left open where the match is weak. Rows may omit the clone size; those that give it use once, few, many or a size class.

>TRBV12-5|TRBJ2-3|-|-
CASGSGSYTDTQYF
TGTGCTAGTGGCTCCGGGTCTTACACAGATACGCAGTATTTT
>TRBV5-6|TRBJ1-1|-|-
CASSFQGGDTEAFF
TGTGCCAGCAGCTTTCAGGGTGGCGACACTGAAGCTTTCTTT
>TRBV11-3|TRBJ2-1|-|-
CASSLVGGYEQFF
TGTGCCAGCAGCCTAGTGGGGGGCTATGAGCAGTTCTTC
>TRBV10-2|TRBJ1-5|-|-
CASSDSNQPQHF
TGCGCCAGCAGTGACAGCAATCAGCCCCAGCATTTT
>TRBV5-4|TRBJ2-5|-|-
CASSEDRIQETQYF
TGTGCCAGCAGCGAGGACAGAATCCAAGAGACCCAGTACTTC
>TRBV7-8|TRBJ2-7|once|TRBD1
CASSFHTGTGKHSPPSYEQYF
TGTGCCAGCAGCTTCCACACCGGGACAGGGAAACACTCCCCACCCTCCTACGAGCAGTACTTC
>TRBV30|TRBJ2-7|once|TRBD1
CAWTGTGKYPYEQYF
TGTGCCTGGACCGGGACAGGGAAATATCCTTACGAGCAGTACTTC
>TRBV7-9|TRBJ2-7|-|TRBD1
CATARGHEQYF
TGTGCCACCGCTAGGGGGCACGAGCAGTACTTC
>TRBV7-9|TRBJ2-5|once|TRBD1
CASSLETGGAETQYF
TGTGCCAGCAGCTTAGAGACAGGGGGCGCGGAGACCCAGTACTTC
>TRBV4-1|TRBJ2-1|once|TRBD1
CASSQETGFRQFF
TGCGCCAGCAGCCAGGAGACAGGGTTTAGGCAGTTCTTC
>TRBV4-1|TRBJ2-3|-|-
CASSQTEQGSGTDTQYF
TGCGCCAGCAGCCAAACCGAACAGGGTAGTGGCACAGATACGCAGTATTTT
>TRBV10-3|TRBJ2-5|-|-
CAISESEETQYF
TGTGCCATCAGTGAGTCGGAAGAGACCCAGTACTTC
>TRBV4-3|TRBJ1-3|-|-
CASSQAPGIDTIYF
TGCGCCAGCAGCCAAGCCCCAGGGATAGACACCATATATTTT
>TRBV4-1|TRBJ2-2|-|TRBD1
CASSQGGTGGPRGTGELFF
TGCGCCAGCAGCCAAGGTGGGACAGGGGGCCCGAGGGGCACCGGGGAGCTGTTTTTT
>TRBV5-6|TRBJ1-2|-|-
CASNSREGRQNGYTF
TGTGCCAGCAACTCTAGGGAGGGGAGGCAAAATGGCTACACCTTC
>TRBV7-9|TRBJ2-2|-|TRBD2
CASRLSLAGENTGELFF
TGTGCCAGCCGACTTTCACTAGCGGGGGAGAACACCGGGGAGCTGTTTTTT
>TRBV6-5|TRBJ2-3|-|TRBD1
CASSYYSGQGPDTQYF
TGTGCCAGCAGTTACTACTCTGGACAGGGCCCAGATACGCAGTATTTT
>TRBV6-5|TRBJ2-7|-|-
CASRPGRDHYEQYF
TGTGCCAGCCGACCTGGCAGGGACCACTACGAGCAGTACTTC
>TRBV28|TRBJ2-7|-|-
CASSPTGSRINEQYF
TGTGCCAGCAGCCCAACAGGGAGTCGAATCAACGAGCAGTACTTC
>TRBV6-8|TRBJ2-5|-|-
CASSYSLKETQYF
TGTGCCAGCAGTTACTCCCTTAAAGAGACCCAGTACTTC
>TRBV6-5|TRBJ2-1|-|-
CASSYNYNEQFF
TGTGCCAGCAGTTACAACTACAATGAGCAGTTCTTC
>TRBV7-8|TRBJ2-1|-|-
CASSPGLLVEQFF
TGTGCCAGCAGCCCGGGACTCCTGGTTGAGCAGTTCTTC
>TRBV7-9|TRBJ2-3|-|-
CASSLLGEDTQYF
TGTGCCAGCAGCTTACTTGGCGAGGATACGCAGTATTTT
>TRBV6-5|TRBJ1-4|-|TRBD1
CASSFGQGANEKLFF
TGTGCCAGCAGTTTCGGACAGGGGGCTAATGAAAAACTGTTTTTT
>TRBV13|TRBJ1-1|-|-
CASSFGQALNTEAFF
TGTGCCAGCAGCTTTGGGCAAGCATTGAACACTGAAGCTTTCTTT
>TRBV25-1|TRBJ1-1|-|-
CASSGEGGAFF
TGTGCCAGCAGTGGAGAGGGGGGAGCTTTCTTT
>TRBV5-6|TRBJ1-3|-|-
CASSSGFGGNTIYF
TGTGCCAGCAGCAGCGGTTTCGGGGGAAACACCATATATTTT
>TRBV9|TRBJ2-1|-|-
CASSVGPSSYNEQFF
TGTGCCAGCAGCGTAGGCCCTAGCTCCTACAATGAGCAGTTCTTC
>TRBV2|TRBJ1-1|-|-
CATLGGAGTEAFF
TGTGCCACCCTGGGGGGCGCGGGAACTGAAGCTTTCTTT
>TRBV19|TRBJ2-1|-|TRBD1
CASSIGQGEYNEQFF
TGTGCCAGTAGTATCGGGCAGGGGGAATACAATGAGCAGTTCTTC
>TRBV28|TRBJ2-7|-|TRBD1
CASSFMGGQGIYEQYF
TGTGCCAGCAGTTTTATGGGGGGACAGGGCATCTACGAGCAGTACTTC